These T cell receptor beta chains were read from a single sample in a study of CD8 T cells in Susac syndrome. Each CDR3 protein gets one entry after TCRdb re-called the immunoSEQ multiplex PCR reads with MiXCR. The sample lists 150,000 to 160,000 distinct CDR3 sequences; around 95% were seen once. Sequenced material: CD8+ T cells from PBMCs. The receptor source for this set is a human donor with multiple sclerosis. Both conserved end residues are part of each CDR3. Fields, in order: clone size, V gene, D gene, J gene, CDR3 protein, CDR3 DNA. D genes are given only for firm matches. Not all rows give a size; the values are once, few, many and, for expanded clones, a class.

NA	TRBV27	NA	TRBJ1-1	CASSWRGNTEAFF	TGTGCCAGCAGTTGGCGGGGAAACACTGAAGCTTTCTTT
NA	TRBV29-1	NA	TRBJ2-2	CSVSGTGELFF	TGCAGCGTGAGCGGGACCGGGGAGCTGTTTTTT
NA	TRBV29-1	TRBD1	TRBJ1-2	CSVGQGEEEGYTF	TGCAGCGTAGGACAGGGAGAAGAGGAGGGCTACACCTTC
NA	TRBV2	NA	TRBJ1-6	CASSEEPLISPLHF	TGTGCCAGCAGTGAAGAGCCTCTAATTTCACCCCTCCACTTT
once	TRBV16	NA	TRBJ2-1	CASSQSGVNEQFF	TGTGCCAGCAGCCAATCAGGGGTTAATGAGCAGTTCTTC
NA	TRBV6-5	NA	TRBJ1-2	CASSYSGRQNYGYTF	TGTGCCAGCAGTTACTCGGGGAGGCAGAACTATGGCTACACCTTC
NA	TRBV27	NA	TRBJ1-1	CASSTDSQEAFF	TGTGCCAGCTCCACCGACAGCCAAGAAGCTTTCTTT
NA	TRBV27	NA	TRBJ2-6	CASSPGANVLTF	TGTGCCAGCAGCCCCGGGGCCAACGTCCTGACTTTC
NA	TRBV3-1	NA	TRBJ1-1	CASSQDVPQGAFF	TGTGCCAGCAGCCAAGATGTCCCCCAGGGAGCTTTCTTT
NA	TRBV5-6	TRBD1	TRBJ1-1	CASSWENRGTEAFF	TGTGCCAGCAGCTGGGAAAACAGGGGAACTGAAGCTTTCTTT
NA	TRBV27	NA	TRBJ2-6	CASSLSPSGANVLTF	TGTGCCAGCAGTTTAAGTCCCTCTGGGGCCAACGTCCTGACTTTC
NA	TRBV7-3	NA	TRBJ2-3	CASSLDGRGAVTDTQYF	TGTGCCAGCAGCTTAGATGGCCGGGGGGCCGTGACAGATACGCAGTATTTT
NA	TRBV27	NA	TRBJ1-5	CASSHGPSNQPQHF	TGTGCCAGCAGTCACGGACCTAGCAATCAGCCCCAGCATTTT
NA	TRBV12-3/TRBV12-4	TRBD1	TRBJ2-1	CASSPTGTDYNEQFF	TGTGCCAGCAGTCCAACCGGGACAGACTACAATGAGCAGTTCTTC
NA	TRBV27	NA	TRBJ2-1	CASSLREGRSYNEQFF	TGTGCCAGCAGTTTACGCGAAGGTCGCTCCTACAATGAGCAGTTCTTC
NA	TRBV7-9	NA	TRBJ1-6	CASSLVGLGNSPLHF	TGTGCCAGCAGCTTGGTAGGCCTTGGGAATTCACCCCTCCACTTT
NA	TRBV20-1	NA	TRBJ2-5	CSARFLRGQETQYF	TGCAGTGCTAGATTTCTGCGGGGACAAGAGACCCAGTACTTC
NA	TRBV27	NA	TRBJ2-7	CASSLGYAYEQYF	TGTGCCAGCAGTTTAGGTTATGCCTACGAGCAGTACTTC
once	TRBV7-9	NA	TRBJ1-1	CASSLEGEAFF	TGTGCCAGCAGCTTAGAGGGCGAAGCTTTCTTT
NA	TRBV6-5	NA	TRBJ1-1	CASSYSPGRGSSEAFF	TGTGCCAGCAGTTACTCTCCGGGGCGGGGATCTTCTGAAGCTTTCTTT
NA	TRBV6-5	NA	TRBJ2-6	CATGANVLTF	TGTGCGACAGGGGCCAACGTCCTGACTTTC
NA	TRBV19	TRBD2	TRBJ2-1	CASRTSGGNEQFF	TGTGCCAGTAGGACTAGCGGGGGGAATGAGCAGTTCTTC
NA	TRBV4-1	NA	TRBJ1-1	CASSRPENTEAFF	TGCGCCAGCAGCCGCCCAGAGAACACTGAAGCTTTCTTT
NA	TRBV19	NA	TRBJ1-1	CASGNGAEAFF	TGTGCCAGCGGGAATGGGGCTGAAGCTTTCTTT
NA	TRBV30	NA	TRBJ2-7	CAWSAGIWDEQYF	TGTGCCTGGAGTGCCGGGATTTGGGACGAGCAGTACTTC
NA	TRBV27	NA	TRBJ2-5	CASWGGGTQYF	TGTGCCAGCTGGGGAGGGGGGACCCAGTACTTC
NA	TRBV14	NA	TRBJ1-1	CASSRRGMNTEAFF	TGTGCCAGCAGCCGAAGGGGCATGAACACTGAAGCTTTCTTT
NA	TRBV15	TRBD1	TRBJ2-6	CATSRDRTGLGSGANVLTF	TGTGCCACCAGCAGAGATAGGACAGGGCTCGGCTCTGGGGCCAACGTCCTGACTTTC